This TCR beta chain was obtained from a study of Ad26.COV2.S vaccination and SARS-CoV-2 variants. Study-wide background: Recipients of Ad26.COV2.S got it intramuscularly, once or twice 56 days apart. General observations from the study: Recipients of vaccine and of placebo showed similar breadth of their non-spike TCR repertoires. Reports say spike-specific CD8+ and CD4+ T cell responses covered substantial breadth after vaccination.

Treatment here: around 19 received Ad26.COV2.S at low or high dose, single or two shots; about 5 received placebo; per-sample allocation not given. Day 63 after the first vaccine or placebo injection was the time point for sampling. About this clone itself: Its antigen remains unidentified.

V lost 3 bases and J lost 3, with 2 bases in between. Germline loops: CDR1 MDHEN, CDR2 SYDVKM. The CDR3 totals 11 residues. Measured with immunoSEQ multiplex PCR; TCRdb has only the in-frame clones, and not every one. Among about 440,000 clones listed, 90% were seen once. The receptor was isolated from a person aged 18-65 years who received the Ad26.COV2.S COVID-19 vaccine or a placebo. This specimen was peripheral blood, taken in a trial of Ad26.COV2.S vaccine versus placebo. This chain joins TRBV28 and TRBJ1-2; D unclear. The CDR3 bases are TGTGCCAGCAGTTTGGACTATGGCTACACCTTC. This translates into CASSLDYGYTF.